The source of this T cell receptor (beta chain) is a study of identical twins. Remarks on this clonotype: Its target is not known.

No donor was unhealthy or non-Caucasian. TCRdb ran MiXCR on the 5' RACE reads and lists one entry per CDR3 protein. The table lists about 570,000 distinct CDR3 sequences, roughly 9.5% of them singletons. Regarding the study as a whole: Fewer insertions characterized abundant cord blood beta clonotypes, whereas memory repertoires showed none. Surplus twin overlap in beta out-of-frame sequences was less pronounced. Out-of-frame alpha sequences that twins shared showed excess low generation probability.

Trimming took off 0 bases at V and 8 bases at J, with 17 bases between the two ends. CDR3 length: 16 residues. Germline V gene sequence: CDR1 LGHNA, CDR2 YSLEER. These data are also associated with another study on yellow fever vaccine responses in identical twins.

The specimen was PBMCs. This receptor was taken from a woman younger than 30 in good health. The rearrangement uses TRBV4-3 and TRBJ2-1; TRBD2 is a possible D gene (6 bases). DNA of the CDR3: TGCGCCAGCAGCCAAGATCTCCCGGAGGGTGGCGATGAGCAGTTCTTC. Its translation is CASSQDLPEGGDEQFF.